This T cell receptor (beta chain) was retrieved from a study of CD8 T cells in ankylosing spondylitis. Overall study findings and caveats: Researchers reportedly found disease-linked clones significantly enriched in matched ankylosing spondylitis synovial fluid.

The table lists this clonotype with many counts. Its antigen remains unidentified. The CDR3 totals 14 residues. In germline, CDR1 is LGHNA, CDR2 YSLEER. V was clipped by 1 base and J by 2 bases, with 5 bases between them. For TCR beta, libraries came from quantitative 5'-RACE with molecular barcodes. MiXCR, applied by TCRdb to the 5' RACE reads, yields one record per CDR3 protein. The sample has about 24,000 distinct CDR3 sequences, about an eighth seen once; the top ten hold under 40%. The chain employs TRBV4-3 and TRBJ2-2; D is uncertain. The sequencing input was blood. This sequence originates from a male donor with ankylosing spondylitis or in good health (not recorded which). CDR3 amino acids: CASSQGINTGELFF. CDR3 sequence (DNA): TGCGCCAGCAGCCAAGGAATCAACACCGGGGAGCTGTTTTTT.